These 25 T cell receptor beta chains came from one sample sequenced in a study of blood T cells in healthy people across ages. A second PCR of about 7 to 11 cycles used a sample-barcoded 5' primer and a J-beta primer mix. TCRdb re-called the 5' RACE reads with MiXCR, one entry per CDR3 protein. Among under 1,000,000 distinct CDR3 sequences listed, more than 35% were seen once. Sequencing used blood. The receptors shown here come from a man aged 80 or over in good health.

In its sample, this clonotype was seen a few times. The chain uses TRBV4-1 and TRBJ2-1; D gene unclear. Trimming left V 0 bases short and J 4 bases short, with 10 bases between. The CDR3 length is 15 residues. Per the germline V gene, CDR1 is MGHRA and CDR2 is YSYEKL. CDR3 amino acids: CASSQEGLLYNEQFF. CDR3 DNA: TGCGCCAGCAGCCAAGAGGGTCTTCTTTACAATGAGCAGTTCTTC.

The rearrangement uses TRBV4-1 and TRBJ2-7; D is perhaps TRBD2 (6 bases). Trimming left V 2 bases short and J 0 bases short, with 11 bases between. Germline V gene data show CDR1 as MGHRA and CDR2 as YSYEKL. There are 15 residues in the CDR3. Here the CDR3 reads CASSQTGDFSYEQYF. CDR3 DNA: TGCGCCAGCAGCCAAACGGGGGACTTCTCCTACGAGCAGTACTTC.

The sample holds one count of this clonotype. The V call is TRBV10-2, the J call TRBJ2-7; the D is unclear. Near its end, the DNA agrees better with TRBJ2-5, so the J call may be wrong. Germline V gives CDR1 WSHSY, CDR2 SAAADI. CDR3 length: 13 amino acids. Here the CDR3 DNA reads TGCGCCAGCAGTGAGTCGATGGTGGGGACCCAGTACTTC. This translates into CASSESMVGTQYF.

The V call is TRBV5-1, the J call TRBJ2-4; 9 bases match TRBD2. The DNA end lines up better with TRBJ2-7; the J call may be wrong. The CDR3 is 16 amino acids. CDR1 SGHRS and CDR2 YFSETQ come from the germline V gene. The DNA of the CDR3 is TGCGCCAGCAGCTACGAAGAGCGGGGGGAGGCCTACGAGCAGTACTTC. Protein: CASSYEERGEAYEQYF.

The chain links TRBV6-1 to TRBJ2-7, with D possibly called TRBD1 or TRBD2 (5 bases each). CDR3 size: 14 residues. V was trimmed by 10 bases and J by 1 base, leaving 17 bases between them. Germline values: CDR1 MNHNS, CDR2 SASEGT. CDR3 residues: CAITRDPGSYEQYF. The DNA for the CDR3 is TGTGCCATCACCCGGGACCCGGGGTCCTACGAGCAGTACTTC.

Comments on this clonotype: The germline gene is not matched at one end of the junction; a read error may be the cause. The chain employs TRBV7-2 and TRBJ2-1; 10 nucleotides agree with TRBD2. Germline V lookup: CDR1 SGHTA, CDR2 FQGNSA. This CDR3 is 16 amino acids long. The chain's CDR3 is CVSSPASGSPDNEQFF. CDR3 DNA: TGTGTCAGCAGCCCTGCTAGCGGGAGCCCAGACAATGAGCAGTTCTTC.

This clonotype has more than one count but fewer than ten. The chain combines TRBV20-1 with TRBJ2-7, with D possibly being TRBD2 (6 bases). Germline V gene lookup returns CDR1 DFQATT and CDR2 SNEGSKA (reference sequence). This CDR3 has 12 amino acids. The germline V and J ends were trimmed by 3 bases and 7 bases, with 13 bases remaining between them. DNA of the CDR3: TGCAGTGCTAGCGGGGGTGGTTGGGAGCAGTACTTC. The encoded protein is CSASGGGWEQYF.

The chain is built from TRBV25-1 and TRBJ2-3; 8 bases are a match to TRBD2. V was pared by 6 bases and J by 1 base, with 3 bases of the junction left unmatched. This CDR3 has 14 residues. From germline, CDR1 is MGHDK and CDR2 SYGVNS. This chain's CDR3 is CASRRAGGTDTQYF. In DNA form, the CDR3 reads TGTGCCAGCAGACGAGCGGGAGGCACAGATACGCAGTATTTT.

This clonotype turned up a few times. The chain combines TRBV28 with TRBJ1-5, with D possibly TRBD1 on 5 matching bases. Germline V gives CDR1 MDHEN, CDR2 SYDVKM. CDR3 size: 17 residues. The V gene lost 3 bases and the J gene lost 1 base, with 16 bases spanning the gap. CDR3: CASSFPGEGVSNQPQHF. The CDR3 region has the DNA TGTGCCAGCAGTTTCCCGGGGGAGGGCGTCAGCAATCAGCCCCAGCATTTT.

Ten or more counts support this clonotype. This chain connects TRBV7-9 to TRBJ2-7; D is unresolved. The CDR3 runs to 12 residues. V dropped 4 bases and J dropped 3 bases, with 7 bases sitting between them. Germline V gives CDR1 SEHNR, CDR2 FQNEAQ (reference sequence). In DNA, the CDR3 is TGTGCCAGCAGCTCCTTGGGCTACGAGCAGTACTTC. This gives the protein CASSSLGYEQYF.

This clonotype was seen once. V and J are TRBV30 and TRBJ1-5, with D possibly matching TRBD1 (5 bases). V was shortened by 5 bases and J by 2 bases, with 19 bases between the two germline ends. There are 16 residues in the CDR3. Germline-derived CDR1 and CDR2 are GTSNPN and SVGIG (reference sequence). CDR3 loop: CAWGLGEVEGNQPQHF. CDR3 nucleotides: TGTGCCTGGGGCCTAGGGGAGGTAGAAGGCAATCAGCCCCAGCATTTT. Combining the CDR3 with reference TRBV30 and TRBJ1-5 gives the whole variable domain SQTIHQWPATLVQPVGSPLSLECTVEGTSNPNLYWYRQAAGRGLQLLFYSVGIGQISSEVPQNLSASRPQDRQFILSSKKLLLSDSGFYLCAWGLGEVEGNQPQHFGDGTRLSIL.

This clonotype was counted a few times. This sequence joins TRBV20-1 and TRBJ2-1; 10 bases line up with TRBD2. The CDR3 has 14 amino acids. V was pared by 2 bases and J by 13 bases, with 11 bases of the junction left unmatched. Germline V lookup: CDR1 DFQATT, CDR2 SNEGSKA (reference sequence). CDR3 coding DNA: TGCAGTGCTAGACTAGCGGGGGCGTCCATGCCCCAGTTCTTC. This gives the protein CSARLAGASMPQFF.

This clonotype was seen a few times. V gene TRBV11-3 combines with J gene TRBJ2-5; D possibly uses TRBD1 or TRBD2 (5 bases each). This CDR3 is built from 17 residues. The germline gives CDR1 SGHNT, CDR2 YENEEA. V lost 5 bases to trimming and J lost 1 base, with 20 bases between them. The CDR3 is CASSLRESGVFQETQYF. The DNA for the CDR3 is TGTGCCAGCAGCCTCAGGGAGAGCGGAGTTTTCCAAGAGACCCAGTACTTC.

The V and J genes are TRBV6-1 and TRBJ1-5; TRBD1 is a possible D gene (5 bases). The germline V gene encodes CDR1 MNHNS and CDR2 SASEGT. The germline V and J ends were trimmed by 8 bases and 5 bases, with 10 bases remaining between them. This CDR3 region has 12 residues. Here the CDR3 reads CASRDGDQPQHF. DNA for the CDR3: TGTGCCAGCCGGGACGGAGATCAGCCCCAGCATTTT.

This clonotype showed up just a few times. In DNA, the CDR3 is TGTGCCACCAGCGGTTCTACCGGGACAACCGAAGAGACCCAGTACTTC. It yields the protein CATSGSTGTTEETQYF. The chain carries TRBV24-1 and TRBJ2-5; tentatively, D is TRBD1 (6 bases). V was clipped by 7 bases and J by 3 bases, with 20 bases between them. In germline, CDR1 is KGHDR, CDR2 SFDVKD. The CDR3 is 16 amino acids.

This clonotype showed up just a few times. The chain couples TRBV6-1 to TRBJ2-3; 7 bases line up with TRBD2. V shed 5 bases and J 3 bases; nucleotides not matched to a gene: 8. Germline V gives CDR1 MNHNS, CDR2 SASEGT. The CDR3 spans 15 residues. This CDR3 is CASSLGGVRTDTQYF. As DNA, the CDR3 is TGTGCCAGCAGTCTGGGAGGGGTTAGGACAGATACGCAGTATTTT.

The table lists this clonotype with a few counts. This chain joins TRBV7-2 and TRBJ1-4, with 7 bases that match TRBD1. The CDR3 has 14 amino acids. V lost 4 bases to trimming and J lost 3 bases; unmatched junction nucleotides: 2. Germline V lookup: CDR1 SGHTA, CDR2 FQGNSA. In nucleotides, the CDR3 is TGTGCCAGCAGCTCTACAGGGGCTAATGAAAAACTGTTTTTT. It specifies CASSSTGANEKLFF.

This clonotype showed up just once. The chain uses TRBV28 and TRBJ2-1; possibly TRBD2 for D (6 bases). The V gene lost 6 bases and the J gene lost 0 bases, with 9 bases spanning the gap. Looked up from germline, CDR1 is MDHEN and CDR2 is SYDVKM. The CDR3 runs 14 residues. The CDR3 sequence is CASRQDYSYNEQFF. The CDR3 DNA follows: TGTGCCAGCAGACAGGACTACTCCTACAATGAGCAGTTCTTC.

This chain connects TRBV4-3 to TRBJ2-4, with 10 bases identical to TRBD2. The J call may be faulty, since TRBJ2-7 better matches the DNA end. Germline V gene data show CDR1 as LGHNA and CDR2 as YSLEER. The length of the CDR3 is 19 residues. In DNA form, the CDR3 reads TGCGCCAGCAGCCAAGATAGGGAGGGAAAGGGACTAGCGTTGTACGAGCAGTACTTC. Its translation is CASSQDREGKGLALYEQYF.

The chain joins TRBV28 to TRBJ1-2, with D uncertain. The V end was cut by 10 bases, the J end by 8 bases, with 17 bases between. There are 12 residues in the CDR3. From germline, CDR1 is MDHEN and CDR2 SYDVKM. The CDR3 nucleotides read TGTGCCACCTCCGATATGGGGAGAGGCTACACCTTC. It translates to CATSDMGRGYTF.

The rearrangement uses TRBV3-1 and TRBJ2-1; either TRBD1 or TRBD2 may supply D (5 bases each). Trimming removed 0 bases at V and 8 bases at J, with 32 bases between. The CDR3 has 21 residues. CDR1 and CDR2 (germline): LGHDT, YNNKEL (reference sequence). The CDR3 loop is CASSQDDPGRGSPTVGDEQFF. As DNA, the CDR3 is TGTGCCAGCAGCCAAGATGACCCAGGGCGAGGGAGCCCTACTGTTGGGGATGAGCAGTTCTTC.

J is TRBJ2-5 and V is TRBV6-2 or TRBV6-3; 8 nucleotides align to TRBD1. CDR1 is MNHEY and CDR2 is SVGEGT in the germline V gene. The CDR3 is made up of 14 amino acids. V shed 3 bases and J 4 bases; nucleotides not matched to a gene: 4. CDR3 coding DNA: TGTGCCAGCAGTTATGGGACAGGCCCAGAGACCCAGTACTTC. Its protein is CASSYGTGPETQYF.

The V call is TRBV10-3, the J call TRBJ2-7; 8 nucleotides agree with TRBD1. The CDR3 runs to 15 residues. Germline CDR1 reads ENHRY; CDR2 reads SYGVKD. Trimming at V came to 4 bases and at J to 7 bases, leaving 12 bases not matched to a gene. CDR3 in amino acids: CAISVGGQGNNEQYF. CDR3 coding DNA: TGTGCCATCAGTGTGGGTGGACAGGGCAACAATGAGCAGTACTTC.

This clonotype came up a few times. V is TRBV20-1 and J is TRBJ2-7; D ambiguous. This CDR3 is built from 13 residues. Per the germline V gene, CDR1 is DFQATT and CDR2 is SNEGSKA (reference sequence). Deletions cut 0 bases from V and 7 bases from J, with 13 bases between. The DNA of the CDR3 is TGCAGTGCTAGAGATCGCATGAATGCGGAGCAGTACTTC. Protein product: CSARDRMNAEQYF.

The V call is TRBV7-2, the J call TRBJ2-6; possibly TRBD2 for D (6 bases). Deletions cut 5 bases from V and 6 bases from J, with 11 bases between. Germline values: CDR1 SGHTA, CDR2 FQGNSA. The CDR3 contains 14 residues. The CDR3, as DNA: TGTGCCAGCAGCCCCGGGGGAGAGGCCAACGTCCTGACTTTC. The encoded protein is CASSPGGEANVLTF. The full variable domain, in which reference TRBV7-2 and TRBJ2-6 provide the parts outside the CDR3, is GAGVSQSPSNKVTEKGKDVELRCDPISGHTALYWYRQSLGQGLEFLIYFQGNSAPDKSGLPSDRFSAERTGGSVSTLTIQRTQQEDSAVYLCASSPGGEANVLTFGAGSRLTVL.